The 7 T cell receptor beta chains below come from one sample, sequenced in a study of PD-L1 blockade in urothelial cancer. This table comes from immunoSEQ multiplex PCR, and its TCRdb copy is limited to in-frame clones, with some not included. The sample includes about 130,000 clones, about 88% of them seen just once. Time point meaning: pretreatment peripheral blood. Sequencing used PBMCs, obtained around atezolizumab (anti-PD-L1) treatment. These receptors came from a man in his fifties or sixties with urothelial cancer.

This clone was recorded once. The rearrangement joins TRBV7-2 to TRBJ2-1, with TRBD2 matching over 11 bases. Looked up from germline, CDR1 is SGHTA and CDR2 is FQGNSA. The trim removed 1 base at V and 8 bases at J, leaving 7 bases unmatched. CDR3 length: 16 residues. The DNA for the CDR3 is TGTGCCAGCAGCTTAGTACTAGCGGGAGTCGGGCATGAGCAGTTCTTC. The encoded protein is CASSLVLAGVGHEQFF.

The chain has TRBV6-1 and TRBJ2-7, with TRBD1 identical over 8 bases. Germline CDR1 reads MNHNS; CDR2 reads SASEGT. Trimming cost V 2 bases and J 3 bases; bases outside gene matches: 6. This CDR3 is built from 15 residues. CDR3 region: CASSENFGQGYEQYF. Written as DNA, the CDR3 is TGTGCCAGCAGTGAAAATTTTGGACAGGGCTACGAGCAGTACTTC.

This clone was seen once. The chain carries TRBV10-3 and TRBJ1-1; maybe TRBD1 (6 bases). Trimming removed 0 bases from V and 10 bases from J, with 15 bases in between. Germline V lookup: CDR1 ENHRY, CDR2 SYGVKD. The CDR3 runs to 14 residues. The DNA for the CDR3 is TGTGCCATCAGTGAGTCAACTGGGAGGGGGGGAGCTTTCTTT. Encoded protein: CAISESTGRGGAFF.

This chain connects TRBV14 to TRBJ2-5; 11 bases are a match to TRBD2. The CDR3 has 16 residues. The germline V gene encodes CDR1 SGHDN and CDR2 FVKESK. The J segment lost 5 bases and the V segment lost 3 bases, leaving 8 bases of the junction unmatched. CDR3 loop: CASSQNSGRARETQYF. In DNA, the CDR3 is TGTGCCAGCAGCCAGAATAGCGGGAGGGCCCGGGAGACCCAGTACTTC. Supplemented by reference TRBV14 and TRBJ2-5, the full variable domain reads EAGVTQFPSHSVIEKGQTVTLRCDPISGHDNLYWYRRVMGKEIKFLLHFVKESKQDESGMPNNRFLAERTGGTYSTLKVQPAELEDSGVYFCASSQNSGRARETQYFGPGTRLLVL.

This clone has just one count. J is TRBJ1-1 and V is TRBV2; the match to TRBD1 covers 7 bases. Trimming cost V 6 bases and J 2 bases; bases outside gene matches: 9. This CDR3 has 15 amino acids. CDR1 SNHLY and CDR2 FYNNEI come from the germline V gene. CDR3 protein: CASRQQGNSNTEAFF. The CDR3 DNA reads TGTGCCAGCAGACAACAGGGGAACTCAAACACTGAAGCTTTCTTT.

CDR3 in amino acids: CASSSRIPQETQYF. In nucleotides, the CDR3 is TGTGCCAGCAGTTCCCGTATCCCCCAAGAGACCCAGTACTTC. The rearrangement links TRBV27 to TRBJ2-5; the D is unclear. Germline V CDR1 and CDR2: MNHEY, SMNVEV (reference sequence). Trimming took 4 bases from V and 1 from J, leaving 10 bases between them. The CDR3 length is 14 residues.

V usage is TRBV6-5 and J usage is TRBJ2-3; D may be TRBD2 (5 bases). CDR3 length equals 15 residues. V gave up 5 bases and J gave up 5 bases, with 17 bases separating them. Germline loops: CDR1 MNHEY, CDR2 SVGAGI. The CDR3 DNA sequence: TGTGCCAGCAGTCTAAATACTAGGAAAGGAGATACGCAGTATTTT. Translated: CASSLNTRKGDTQYF.